The 22 T cell receptor beta chains reported below all come from one sample, sequenced in a study of blood T cell repertoires in COVID-19. The method was immunoSEQ multiplex PCR; TCRdb's version includes in-frame clones alone and lacks a portion of them. The repertoire holds about 78,000 clones, with around nine tenths as singletons. Sequencing used peripheral blood. These receptors were obtained from a man aged 50 or older with active or convalescent COVID-19.

The genes are TRBV5-3 and TRBJ2-2, with D possibly matching TRBD2 (6 bases). TRBV5-3 counts as an open reading frame of uncertain function. Trimming removed 6 bases at V and 5 bases at J, with 17 bases between. CDR3 length: 15 residues. The CDR3 protein is CARTLGLPTTGELFF. CDR3 bases: TGTGCCAGAACCCTGGGACTGCCAACTACCGGGGAGCTGTTTTTT.

Remarks on this clone: An end of the junction differs from the germline gene, which may be a read error. The chain has TRBV18 and TRBJ1-1; D gene uncertain. The CDR3 has 14 residues. Germline-derived CDR1 and CDR2 are KGHSH and LQKENI. CDR3 coding DNA: TGTGCCAGCTCACTTGAACCCGGGGTGACTGACGCTTTCTTT. Its protein product is CASSLEPGVTDAFF.

The chain links TRBV5-4 to TRBJ1-5; unclear D gene. Trimming removed 0 bases from V and 2 bases from J, with 9 bases in between. From germline, CDR1 is SGHNT and CDR2 YYREEE (reference sequence). The CDR3 length is 15 residues. CDR3 in amino acids: CASSLGPGGNQPQHF. Here the CDR3 DNA reads TGTGCCAGCAGCTTGGGCCCCGGAGGCAATCAGCCCCAGCATTTT.

The chain has TRBV28 and TRBJ2-5; D is undetermined. V was pared by 4 bases and J by 4 bases, with 7 bases between. The germline CDR1 and CDR2 sequences are MDHEN and SYDVKM. The CDR3 length is 12 residues. This CDR3 is CASSWPRETQYF. Here the CDR3 DNA reads TGTGCCAGCAGTTGGCCTCGAGAGACCCAGTACTTC.

V and J are TRBV11-2 and TRBJ1-1; maybe TRBD1 (5 bases). V gave up 5 bases and J gave up 8 bases, with 15 bases separating them. Germline V gene lookup returns CDR1 SGHAT and CDR2 FQNNGV. CDR3 length: 13 amino acids. CDR3 amino acids: CASSRGLTEEAFF. The CDR3 nucleotides are TGTGCCAGCAGCAGGGGTCTAACTGAGGAAGCTTTCTTT.

The chain couples TRBV2 to TRBJ2-1; weak D call: TRBD2 (7 bases). V lost 6 bases and J 6 bases, leaving 12 bases between the germline ends. The CDR3 loop spans 13 amino acids. The germline V gene encodes CDR1 SNHLY and CDR2 FYNNEI. Here the CDR3 DNA reads TGTGCCAGCAGGGGGGGGCGCTTCAATGAGCAGTTCTTC. This encodes CASRGGRFNEQFF.

The V gene is TRBV28, the J gene TRBJ1-2, with 7 bases aligning to TRBD1. This CDR3 spans 14 amino acids. V lost 6 bases to trimming and J lost 5 bases; unmatched junction nucleotides: 9. Germline assignment: CDR1 MDHEN and CDR2 SYDVKM. CDR3 region: CASSRGTATYGYTF. Written as DNA, the CDR3 is TGTGCCAGCAGCAGGGGGACAGCTACTTATGGCTACACCTTC.

V and J are TRBV5-1 and TRBJ1-4; D remains unclear. The CDR3 covers 14 residues. Germline V gene sequence: CDR1 SGHRS, CDR2 YFSETQ. V was shortened by 4 bases and J by 4 bases, with 11 bases between the two germline ends. CDR3 amino acids: CASSPWSGNEKLFF. CDR3 nucleotides: TGCGCCAGCAGCCCTTGGTCCGGTAATGAAAAACTGTTTTTT.

In its sample, this clone was seen a few times. The chain links TRBV7-2 to TRBJ2-3; the D is unclear. CDR1 is SGHTA, CDR2 FQGNSA, per germline. The CDR3 totals 11 residues. V lost 3 bases and J 4 bases, leaving 2 bases between the germline ends. The CDR3 spells CASSFADTQYF. In DNA form, the CDR3 reads TGTGCCAGCAGCTTCGCAGATACGCAGTATTTT.

This rearrangement joins TRBV28 to TRBJ1-2, with a weak D call TRBD1 (5 bases). Germline V gene lookup returns CDR1 MDHEN and CDR2 SYDVKM. The CDR3 is 12 residues long. With 10 bases removed from V and 7 bases from J, the gap between germline ends came to 16 bases. The CDR3 loop reads CATRRGGVGYTF. The CDR3, as DNA: TGTGCCACGCGGCGGGGCGGGGTTGGCTACACCTTC.

There are a few counts of this clone. The rearrangement joins TRBV7-9 to TRBJ2-5, with D possibly TRBD2 on 5 matching bases. CDR3 length: 14 amino acids. The V gene's germline CDR1 is SEHNR and CDR2 FQNEAQ (reference sequence). Deletions cut 5 bases from V and 2 bases from J, with 12 bases between. CDR3 bases: TGTGCCAGCAGCCGATACCGGGATCAAGAGACCCAGTACTTC. Its protein is CASSRYRDQETQYF. Full variable domain (outside the CDR3, taken from reference TRBV7-9 and TRBJ2-5): DTGVSQNPRHKITKRGQNVTFRCDPISEHNRLYWYRQTLGQGPEFLTYFQNEAQLEKSRLLSDRFSAERPKGSFSTLEIQRTEQGDSAMYLCASSRYRDQETQYFGPGTRLLVL.

The chain uses TRBV19 and TRBJ2-3; 7 bases match TRBD2. Germline V gene lookup returns CDR1 LNHDA and CDR2 SQIVND (reference sequence). J was trimmed by 0 bases and V by 5 bases; bases with no gene match: 8. This CDR3 contains 16 residues. CDR3 DNA sequence: TGTGCCAGTAGTCCCCGACTAGCCTCTAGCACAGATACGCAGTATTTT. Translated, it gives CASSPRLASSTDTQYF.

The chain carries TRBV7-6 and TRBJ2-3; no firm D call. Germline lookup yields CDR1 SGHVS and CDR2 FNYEAQ. Trimming stripped 5 bases from V and 2 bases from J, with 14 bases between. The CDR3 covers 15 residues. The CDR3 DNA reads as TGTGCCAGCAGCACCCTTGCGGTCCCCACAGATACGCAGTATTTT. Protein product: CASSTLAVPTDTQYF.

The chain employs TRBV3-1 (or the pseudogene TRBV3-2) and TRBJ2-5; D gene unclear. Germline assignment: CDR1 LGHDT and CDR2 YNNKEL (reference sequence). The CDR3 runs 14 residues. The V end lost 1 base, the J end lost 0 bases, and 6 bases lay between the germline ends. The CDR3 reads CASSQAPYQETQYF. The DNA for the CDR3 is TGTGCCAGCAGCCAAGCCCCGTACCAAGAGACCCAGTACTTC.

The chain couples TRBV9 to TRBJ2-7; D is perhaps TRBD1 (5 bases). This CDR3 region has 17 residues. Per the germline V gene, CDR1 is SGDLS and CDR2 is YYNGEE. V was cut by 8 bases and J by 0 bases, with 24 bases left in between. The CDR3 DNA reads TGTGCCAGACCCCGTCTGCAGGACATCATATTCTCCTACGAGCAGTACGTC. The encoded protein is CARPRLQDIIFSYEQYV.

This chain connects TRBV2 to TRBJ2-5; D is possibly TRBD1 (6 bases). Germline V gives CDR1 SNHLY, CDR2 FYNNEI. V shed 7 bases and J shed 3 bases, with 6 bases lying between them. The CDR3 runs to 11 residues. CDR3 sequence reads: CASNREETQYF. CDR3 DNA sequence: TGTGCCAGCAACAGGGAAGAGACCCAGTACTTC.

The chain joins TRBV9 to TRBJ2-3, with D possibly being TRBD2 (6 bases). The V end lost 4 bases, the J end lost 2 bases, and 14 bases lay between the germline ends. Germline CDR1 is SGDLS and CDR2 is YYNGEE. This CDR3 region has 15 residues. The CDR3 loop reads CASSPQWGDTDTQYF. DNA of the CDR3: TGTGCCAGCAGCCCCCAGTGGGGGGACACAGATACGCAGTATTTT.

The chain uses TRBV11-2 and TRBJ1-6; D is unclear. From germline, CDR1 is SGHAT and CDR2 FQNNGV. This CDR3 contains 15 residues. V was trimmed by 4 bases and J by 4 bases, leaving 11 bases between them. CDR3 protein: CASSSMGGYNSPLHF. CDR3 nucleotide sequence: TGTGCCAGCAGCTCCATGGGAGGGTATAATTCACCCCTCCACTTT. Together with reference TRBV11-2 and TRBJ1-6, the CDR3 gives the full variable domain: EAGVAQSPRYKIIEKRQSVAFWCNPISGHATLYWYQQILGQGPKLLIQFQNNGVVDDSQLPKDRFSAERLKGVDSTLKIQPAKLEDSAVYLCASSSMGGYNSPLHFGNGTRLTVT.

The chain joins TRBV3-1 (or the pseudogene TRBV3-2) to TRBJ2-3; 7 bases line up with TRBD2. The V segment lost 5 bases and the J segment 6 bases; nucleotides outside the gene matches: 8. CDR3 length equals 14 residues. Germline lookup yields CDR1 LGHDT and CDR2 YNNKEL (reference sequence). CDR3 DNA: TGTGCCAGCAGCGCAGCGGGGCCCTCGGATACGCAGTATTTT. It yields the protein CASSAAGPSDTQYF.

The chain employs TRBV28 and TRBJ1-4, with a weak D call TRBD1 (6 bases). Per the germline V gene, CDR1 is MDHEN and CDR2 is SYDVKM. This CDR3 contains 13 residues. With 6 bases removed from V and 4 bases from J, the gap between germline ends came to 9 bases. The DNA for the CDR3 is TGTGCCAGCAGACAGGGAAATAATGAAAAACTGTTTTTT. Translated: CASRQGNNEKLFF. Full variable domain (rest looked up from reference TRBV28 and TRBJ1-4): DVKVTQSSRYLVKRTGEKVFLECVQDMDHENMFWYRQDPGLGLRLIYFSYDVKMKEKGDIPEGYSVSREKKERFSLILESASTNQTSMYLCASRQGNNEKLFFGSGTQLSVL.

V usage is TRBV28 and J usage is TRBJ2-6; TRBD1 matches at 8 bases. Per germline, CDR1 MDHEN and CDR2 SYDVKM. J gave up 4 bases and V 5 bases, and 7 bases lay outside the gene matches. The CDR3 is 16 amino acids. The CDR3 protein is CASSRQGAPGANVLTF. In DNA, the CDR3 is TGTGCCAGCAGTCGGCAGGGGGCGCCGGGGGCCAACGTCCTGACTTTC.

CDR3 in amino acids: CASSLGLAANTGELFF. CDR3 sequence (DNA): TGTGCCAGCAGCTTAGGGCTAGCGGCGAACACCGGGGAGCTGTTTTTT. The rearrangement joins TRBV7-2 to TRBJ2-2; 7 bases fit TRBD2. Germline values: CDR1 SGHTA, CDR2 FQGNSA. The length of the CDR3 is 16 residues. V lost 1 base, J lost 0 bases, and 2 bases stayed unmatched.